This T cell receptor beta chain came from a study of cytomegalovirus exposure and HLA in healthy donors listed by TCRdb under 2017. About the investigation overall: According to an earlier analysis of several hundred of the donors, 200 million or so T cells yielded 117 million unique TCR beta sequences and more than 250 Gb of sequence data. Roughly 300 gigabases of sequencing data and approximately 91 million unique TCR sequences made up an early release that covered fewer than 650 HLA-typed donors. Of the roughly 390 genotyped donors, over 65% fell in the genetic ancestry cluster associated with self-reported Caucasian donors. The study aimed to test whether signatures of past pathogen exposure could be identified by cataloging public T cell receptors. Using immunosequencing, the study profiled T cell repertoires from 640 or so subjects and related those repertoires to cytomegalovirus serostatus. Besides the first cohort of hundreds of subjects, a separate validation cohort made up of around 120 different subjects was used. High-throughput TCR immunosequencing, statistical association of individual TCRs with disease status, and machine learning were combined to predict cytomegalovirus infection status. A later analysis re-analyzed previously published TCR beta repertoires from approximately 700 donors and added high-resolution HLA genotyping to study TCR occurrence patterns. In the later analysis, no new phenotypic data were used to find candidate immune exposures; instead, reliance was placed on TCR beta sequences and their occurrence across donors. In an earlier analysis of about 590 of the donors, high-throughput TCR beta sequencing was used to judge whether each TCR beta V gene segment behaved as functional or pseudogenic. Donor age, sex, ethnicity and CMV serostatus were compiled alongside the repertoire data. In a later genetic analysis, genome-wide SNP genotypes for 398 of the 666 donors were used, and that subset was treated as a discovery cohort. All discovery cohort repertoires had been generated on a single sequencing platform. Class I and class II HLA loci were covered by the typing at four-digit resolution. Typing coverage differed by locus: A, B, C, DRB1 and DQB1 were typed in about 629-640 donors, DQA1 in around 500, DPA1 in over 600, and DPB1 in approximately 450. Several DR-DQ haplotypes were handled as single units for association and clustering because linkage in the cohort was strong. On average, approximately 250,000 unique TCR beta nucleotide sequences were sequenced per donor among some 430 genotyped donors of the cohort, with around 19% of those sequences being non-productive.

The cohort was made up of 500 to 800 healthy bone marrow donors. All cohort members were sampled while nominally healthy, although unrecorded immune exposures were likely present. The donor tested CMV seropositive and was one of the 289 seropositive cohort members. Each donor provided a peripheral blood sample, and peripheral blood mononuclear cells were used for TCR beta sequencing. The Qiagen DNeasy Blood Extraction Kit was used to extract genomic DNA from the blood cell samples. Paper-wide results and their limitations: A later analysis found that HLA-associated TCR beta chains were more clonally expanded and had lower generation probabilities than equally common non-associated chains. In this cohort, only TCR beta chains were sequenced, and detectable features were limited by the absence of alpha or paired-chain data. According to a later analysis, TCR association rates differed among HLA loci, with DRB1 alleles showing the most associated TCRs and HLA-C alleles showing the fewest. Linkage disequilibrium might explain the correlated functional status among segregating V segments, but an unknown experimental factor could not be excluded. Because HLA typing was missing for some donors at each locus, association tests included only the typed subset. In the study, 150 to 200 TCR beta chains were listed as associated with cytomegalovirus. The classifier was reported to diagnose cytomegalovirus status with high specificity and sensitivity in both the original cohort and the validation cohort. Broadly in line with IMGT annotations, most TCR beta V segments showed up in productive rearrangements about 90% or about 30% of the time in an earlier analysis of 587 of the donors. In a later genetic analysis, a missense DCLRE1C variant was associated with V-gene and J-gene trimming of TCR beta chains, and the association was replicated in an independent cohort. Roughly uniform sequencing depth across donors was assumed in presence/absence analyses, although this assumption may not hold. A later analysis found that most CMV-associated TCR beta chains appeared HLA-restricted, with HLA associations seemingly driven largely by CMV exposure. The authors suggested that the approach could potentially be extended to other disease states and immunological phenotypes. A later genetic analysis reported fewer N-insertions in productive TCRs among donors in an Asian-associated ancestry cluster than the roughly 700-donor mean. At a false discovery rate of 0.05, a later analysis linked 15,000 to 20,000 TCR beta sequences to specific HLA alleles. Most TCR sequences were seen in very few donors, while some public TCRs were found in many individuals. A further reported finding was that TCR beta sequences accurately predicted the HLA-A and HLA-B alleles for most subjects in the first cohort. When HLA alleles, especially DR and DQ, strongly co-occurred, TCR associations were difficult to assign to individual alleles. CMV serostatus was the only immune exposure information available for the cohort. Some IMGT-functional V segments, including TRBV6-2 and TRBV6-3, could not be told apart with the 87-base-pair reads, so those segments were excluded. The earlier analysis of around 600 of the donors excluded roughly 16 rarely observed V segments, including chromosome 9 orphons, because counts were too low. According to a later analysis, parvovirus B19, influenza, CMV and Epstein-Barr virus appeared linked to several top co-occurrence clusters. Three of the identified cytomegalovirus-associated TCR beta chains were confirmed in vitro to be specific for cytomegalovirus antigens. A cluster of highly shared sequence variants was judged likely to be a technical artifact of the sequencing pipeline.

Worth noting for this clone: No antigen is known for it. No base quality information exists; no much larger clone differs at one position.

Libraries were built with the immunoSEQ multiplex PCR assay. A mixture of 60 forward primers for TCR Vbeta segments and 13 reverse primers for TCR Jbeta segments was used in the multiplex PCR. Amplification of the CDR3 region of rearranged TCR beta genes was performed with a multiplex PCR assay on genomic DNA. The amplified TCR beta libraries were sequenced on the Illumina HiSeq System as 87-base-pair reads. In the paper's pipeline: In a later analysis, tens of millions of unique TCR beta chains were counted across the roughly 610 repertoires, and around 10 million of these chains were shared by at least two donors. A nearest-neighbor algorithm error-corrected the raw reads and collapsed the reads into unique sequences, merging closely related sequences to remove PCR and sequencing errors. V, D and J gene segments were assigned by aligning CDR3 sequences to IMGT reference sequences. For a sequence to be retained, a match of at least six nucleotides was required to both a V gene segment and a J gene segment. A rearrangement was called productive if the CDR3 had no stop codons and remained in frame with V and J, and every other rearrangement was called non-productive. Following IMGT convention, CDR3 was defined as the stretch from the second conserved V-encoded cysteine up to the conserved J-encoded phenylalanine. The earlier analysis of about 530 of the donors excluded any sequence lacking an unambiguous match to a single V gene segment. An earlier analysis of some 500 of the donors classified V segments as functional when productive rearrangements were above 56.7% and as segregating when the standard deviation between donors was above 5%. A statistical classification framework was developed to diagnose cytomegalovirus status using the catalog of TCR beta chain sequences. In a later analysis, V and J genes were assigned by comparing TCR nucleotide sequences against IMGT/GENE-DB human TR gene sequences. Using the TCRdist pipeline, a later analysis assigned CDR3 sequences along with most-parsimonious VDJ recombination scenarios. In a later analysis, each TCR beta chain was defined by its CDR3 amino acid sequence together with its V-gene family, and reads lacking a unique V-gene family were excluded. To address suspected cross-contamination and a sequencing artifact, a later analysis removed approximately 590 highly shared, low-generation-probability nucleotide sequences. A later analysis calculated a clonal expansion index for each public chain from normalized within-repertoire ranks of inferred template counts. In a later analysis, generation probabilities were computed with a VDJ recombination model fitted to out-of-frame rearrangements, and the resulting probabilities were checked against IGoR. Hypergeometric tests were used in a later analysis to score TCR-TCR, TCR-HLA and TCR-CMV co-occurrence, with a repertoire-size bias correction applied to the TCR pairs. In a later analysis, false discovery rates were estimated by permuting HLA or CMV assignments 20 times. In a later analysis, co-occurring TCRs were grouped using DBSCAN, and TCRdist sequence similarity was added for clustering within HLA-allele-positive subsets. Co-occurrence clustering excluded repertoires with fewer than 30,000 or more than 120,000 public chains, plus five with anomalous nucleotide sharing. Sourced from immuneACCESS, this table was stored by TCRdb with only in-frame sequences that have V and J called. A share of the clones is absent; for the studies checked, an unresolved V gene accounts for under half, and the remainder has no known explanation. The V and J calls and clone size are taken from that table; D and trimming were inferred from the DNA. Counted in this sample were about 63,000 clones; around 75% of them appeared once. The ten top clones hold around 25% of the sample.

Clipping removes 5 bases from V and 0 bases from J, with 5 as the unmatched junction base count. For CDR1 and CDR2, the germline V gene (reference sequence) lists SEHNR and FQNEAQ. There are 18 amino acids in the CDR3, from cysteine to phenylalanine inclusive. The only DNA kept is the CDR3, 54 bases in frame from the first base. The clonotype was recovered from a woman in her thirties or forties in good health and CMV-seropositive. Rearrangement joined TRBV7-9 to TRBJ2-2, with 14 bases matching TRBD2. Material for sequencing was PBMCs. The nucleotides read TGTGCCAGCAGCCGCGGACTAGCGGGGGGCTCGAACACCGGGGAGCTGTTTTTT. It is translated as CASSRGLAGGSNTGELFF.